This TCR beta chain was sequenced for a study of T cells in Graves' hyperthyroidism and ophthalmopathy. In this sample, this clonotype turned up many times. Disease duration was under 3 months in the ophthalmopathy patients, who also had a Clinical Activity Score of at least 3 and a NOSPECS grade of at least 4. Diagnostic assessment was based on clinical symptoms, serum thyroxine and TRAb, thyroid ultrasound and orbital computed tomography. The source material, RNA transcripts, was used to amplify TCR beta CDR3 regions. HTBI primers were the set used in a first-round RT-PCR of the TCR CDR3. TCRdb passed the multiplex PCR reads through MiXCR, listing each CDR3 protein once. The sample shows approximately 430,000 distinct CDR3 sequences, 14% to 15% of them seen only once. The germline V gene has CDR1 SEHNR and CDR2 FQNEAQ (reference sequence). The germline V and J ends were trimmed by 5 bases and 4 bases, with 19 bases remaining between them. This CDR3 spans 16 amino acids.

This receptor was identified in a man aged 18 to 35 with Graves' ophthalmopathy. The source material was blood. The V and J genes are TRBV7-9 and TRBJ2-3, with a weak D call TRBD1 (6 bases). The CDR3: CASSERDTAGPDTQYF. The CDR3 DNA reads TGTGCCAGCAGCGAACGGGACACTGCTGGTCCAGATACGCAGTATTTT.